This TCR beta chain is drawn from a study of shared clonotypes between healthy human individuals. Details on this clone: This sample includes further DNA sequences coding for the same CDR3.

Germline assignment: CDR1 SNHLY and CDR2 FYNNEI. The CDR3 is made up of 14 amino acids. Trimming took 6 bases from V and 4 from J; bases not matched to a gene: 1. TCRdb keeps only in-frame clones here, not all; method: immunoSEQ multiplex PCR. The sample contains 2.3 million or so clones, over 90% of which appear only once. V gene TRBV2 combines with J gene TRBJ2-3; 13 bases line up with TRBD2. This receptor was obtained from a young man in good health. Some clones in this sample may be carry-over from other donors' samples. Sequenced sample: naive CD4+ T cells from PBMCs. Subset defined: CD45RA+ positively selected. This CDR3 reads CASSGLAGADTQYF. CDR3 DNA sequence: TGTGCCAGCAGCGGACTAGCGGGAGCAGATACGCAGTATTTT.